One TCR beta chain is described in this entry. Its cognate antigen is unknown. Documented time point: week 35, safety follow-up. What each vaccine dose contained was 300 ug of mutant IDH1 20-mer peptide, accompanied by topical imiquimod. This sample is part of a study of a mutant IDH1 vaccine in newly diagnosed glioma. Study context: Following radiotherapy alone, or alongside temozolomide cycles, vaccination was started after an interval of 4-6 weeks. Earlier treatment was radiotherapy, temozolomide, or both, with most getting both. Study results and caveats: Overall, 85% to 95% of patients had vaccine-induced immune responses.

Produced via immunoSEQ multiplex PCR; TCRdb's table is partial and in-frame only. The table lists tens of thousands of clones, around nine tenths of them singletons, with about 2% in the top ten. The CDR3 covers 18 residues. With 2 bases clipped from V and 0 bases from J, the junction kept 9 bases outside the gene matches. CDR1 KGHSH and CDR2 LQKENI come from the germline V gene. This TCR derives from a man aged 25 to 40 with glioma. Material: PBMCs, obtained from a glioma patient whose treatment included an IDH1 peptide vaccine. The chain uses TRBV18 and TRBJ2-2, with 7 nucleotides matching TRBD1. The CDR3 protein is CASSPGNRGFPNTGELFF. DNA of the CDR3: TGTGCCAGCTCACCAGGGAACAGGGGATTTCCGAACACCGGGGAGCTGTTTTTT.